Presented here are 22 T cell receptor beta chains from one specimen sequenced in a study of blood T cell repertoires in COVID-19. The data were produced by immunoSEQ multiplex PCR, yet TCRdb's version contains in-frame clones alone and is incomplete. The sample lists over 600,000 clones, 75% to 90% occurring once. Sequencing was carried out using peripheral blood. These receptors were collected from a woman aged 18-30 years with acute or convalescent COVID-19.

The chain combines TRBV11-3 with TRBJ2-3; TRBD2 matches 8 bases. The V gene's germline CDR1 is SGHNT and CDR2 YENEEA. The ends lost 3 bases at V and 5 bases at J; junction bases unmatched: 7. The CDR3 sequence is 15 residues long. The DNA for the CDR3 is TGTGCCAGCAGCTTCGGCGGGGGGCCCGGAGATACGCAGTATTTT. It encodes CASSFGGGPGDTQYF. Based on the CDR3 plus reference TRBV11-3 and TRBJ2-3, the full variable domain is EAGVVQSPRYKIIEKKQPVAFWCNPISGHNTLYWYLQNLGQGPELLIRYENEEAVDDSQLPKDRFSAERLKGVDSTLKIQPAELGDSAVYLCASSFGGGPGDTQYFGPGTRLTVL.

This chain uses TRBV28 with TRBJ2-1, with TRBD2 as a possible D gene (7 bases). The CDR3 extends over 17 amino acids. Looked up from germline, CDR1 is MDHEN and CDR2 is SYDVKM. V was cut by 2 bases and J by 6 bases, with 20 bases left in between. CDR3 nucleotides: TGTGCCAGCAGTTTAACTGATGTGGAGAGGGGGGGCAATGAGCAGTTCTTC. Amino acids: CASSLTDVERGGNEQFF.

The chain employs TRBV5-4 and TRBJ2-7; 12 bases match TRBD1. Germline V gives CDR1 SGHNT, CDR2 YYREEE (reference sequence). V shed 6 bases and J 7 bases; nucleotides not matched to a gene: 8. CDR3 size: 14 residues. The CDR3 sequence: CASTSGQGAGEQYF. CDR3 nucleotides: TGTGCCAGCACCTCGGGACAGGGGGCGGGGGAGCAGTACTTC.

The chain is built from TRBV12-5 and TRBJ1-2; 7 bases match TRBD1. J was trimmed by 5 bases and V by 4 bases; bases with no gene match: 4. The CDR3 runs 13 residues. Germline CDR1 reads LGHNT; CDR2 reads FRNRAP. The CDR3 nucleotides read TGTGCTAGTGGTTGGGACAGTCCTTATGGCTACACCTTC. This translates into CASGWDSPYGYTF. The full variable domain, with the rest looked up from reference TRBV12-5 and TRBJ1-2, is DARVTQTPRHKVTEMGQEVTMRCQPILGHNTVFWYRQTMMQGLELLAYFRNRAPLDDSGMPKDRFSAEMPDATLATLKIQPSEPRDSAVYFCASGWDSPYGYTFGSGTRLTVV.

This rearrangement joins TRBV19 to TRBJ1-1, with D possibly matching TRBD1 (6 bases). The CDR3 is made up of 13 amino acids. V was cut by 5 bases and J by 5 bases, with 12 bases left in between. Germline CDR1 reads LNHDA; CDR2 reads SQIVND (reference sequence). Here the CDR3 DNA reads TGTGCCAGTAGTTTTTACGGACAGACTGAAGCTTTCTTT. Encoded protein: CASSFYGQTEAFF.

The DNA of the CDR3 is TGTGCCATCAGCCAATGGGCAGGGGGCGCCGGTAATTCCGACCTGGCCTATGGCTACACCTTC. Translated, it gives CAISQWAGGAGNSDLAYGYTF. The J gene is TRBJ1-2, the V gene TRBV10-3; 8 nucleotides line up with TRBD1. Germline lookup yields CDR1 ENHRY and CDR2 SYGVKD. This CDR3 is built from 21 residues. With V trimmed by 6 bases and J by 4 bases, 28 bases remained unmatched.

The gene calls are TRBV29-1 and TRBJ1-2; D is uncertain. In germline, CDR1 is SQVTM, CDR2 ANQGSEA. This CDR3 contains 12 residues. Trimming stripped 4 bases from V and 7 bases from J, with 13 bases between. The CDR3 nucleotides are TGCAGCGTTGGTGGGGAAGAGGGTGGCTACACCTTC. As protein: CSVGGEEGGYTF.

The rearrangement uses TRBV9 and TRBJ1-6; D gene uncertain. This CDR3 comprises 15 residues. Trimming took off 4 bases at V and 3 bases at J, with 11 bases between the two ends. Germline CDR1 SGDLS, CDR2 YYNGEE. CDR3: CASSPRGGYNSPLHF. As DNA, the CDR3 is TGTGCCAGCAGCCCAAGAGGCGGCTATAATTCACCCCTCCACTTT.

The V call is TRBV6-5, the J call TRBJ1-1; the D gene is possibly TRBD1 (5 bases). The V and J ends lost 5 bases and 5 bases respectively, with 15 bases between them. The germline gives CDR1 MNHEY, CDR2 SVGAGI. This CDR3 has 14 residues. The CDR3 nucleotides read TGTGCCAGCAGTACTAGTAATCGGGGGACTGAAGCTTTCTTT. Its protein is CASSTSNRGTEAFF.

The chain is built from TRBV5-1 and TRBJ2-1; possibly TRBD1 for D (5 bases). The CDR3 is 15 amino acids. Trimming removed 0 bases from V and 4 bases from J, with 11 bases in between. CDR1 and CDR2 from the germline V gene are SGHRS and YFSETQ. The CDR3, as DNA: TGCGCCAGCAGCTTGGCCCAGGGTCCATACAATGAGCAGTTCTTC. Its translation: CASSLAQGPYNEQFF.

The genes are TRBV7-6 and TRBJ1-2, with 9 positions matching TRBD1. The CDR3 has 14 amino acids. After removal of 4 bases from V and 7 bases from J, the junction contained 7 bases not matched to a gene. Germline assignment: CDR1 SGHVS and CDR2 FNYEAQ. The CDR3 sequence is CASSSYGTGSGYTF. The CDR3 region has the DNA TGTGCCAGCAGCTCCTATGGGACAGGGAGTGGCTACACCTTC.

This sequence joins TRBV6-4 and TRBJ2-3; 9 nucleotides match TRBD2. V shed 4 bases and J 0 bases; nucleotides not matched to a gene: 5. Germline CDR1 and CDR2: MRHNA and SNTAGT. The CDR3 sequence is 16 residues long. Here the CDR3 reads CASSAQSGGSTDTQYF. CDR3 DNA: TGTGCCAGCAGTGCTCAGAGCGGGGGGAGCACAGATACGCAGTATTTT.

This sequence joins TRBV19 and TRBJ1-1, with a weak D call TRBD1 (5 bases). Trimming shortened V by 9 bases and J by 0 bases, and 11 bases separated the two germline ends. From germline, CDR1 is LNHDA and CDR2 SQIVND (reference sequence). The CDR3 loop spans 13 amino acids. This chain's CDR3 is CASVDSVNTEAFF. The CDR3 DNA sequence: TGTGCCAGCGTCGACAGCGTGAACACTGAAGCTTTCTTT.

This clone was found once. The rearrangement uses TRBV11-3 and TRBJ2-2; D is undetermined. Between the trimmed V and J ends, which lost 3 bases and 5 bases, there was a span of 7 bases. This CDR3 region has 13 residues. Germline V gives CDR1 SGHNT, CDR2 YENEEA. This CDR3 is CASSFQATGELFF. As DNA, the CDR3 is TGTGCCAGCAGCTTCCAGGCTACCGGGGAGCTGTTTTTT.

The gene calls are TRBV5-6 and TRBJ2-7, with a possible D match to TRBD1 (5 bases). This CDR3 has 14 amino acids. In germline, CDR1 is SGHDT, CDR2 YYEEEE. V was trimmed by 4 bases and J by 9 bases, leaving 20 bases between them. CDR3 nucleotides: TGTGCCAGCAGCGCGGTTGGCGGTTCTAGGGGGCAGTACTTC. Amino acid sequence: CASSAVGGSRGQYF.

CDR3 in amino acids: CASSAGTGQETQYF. The DNA for the CDR3 is TGTGCCAGCAGCGCTGGGACAGGACAAGAGACCCAGTACTTC. The chain recombines TRBV5-6 with TRBJ2-5, with 8 bases that match TRBD1. This CDR3 contains 14 residues. V trimming: 4 bases; J trimming: 2 bases; junction bases outside the gene matches: 4. Per germline, CDR1 SGHDT and CDR2 YYEEEE.

The chain links TRBV7-2 to TRBJ2-3; D unclear. V was trimmed by 3 bases and J by 5 bases, leaving 6 bases between them. The CDR3 runs 12 residues. CDR1 is SGHTA and CDR2 is FQGNSA in the germline V gene. CDR3 in DNA: TGTGCCAGCAGCTTGTTTAGAGATACGCAGTATTTT. Amino acid sequence: CASSLFRDTQYF.

The CDR3 region is CAGGQGPHEQYF. The CDR3 nucleotides read TGTGCCGGAGGACAGGGCCCCCACGAGCAGTACTTC. This chain joins TRBV7-2 and TRBJ2-7; 8 nucleotides line up with TRBD1. The CDR3 is 12 residues long. Germline loops: CDR1 SGHTA, CDR2 FQGNSA. The V gene end was trimmed by 11 bases and the J gene end by 5 bases; junction bases not matched to a gene: 8.

The chain couples TRBV28 to TRBJ1-3; D unclear. Germline CDR1 and CDR2: MDHEN and SYDVKM. The CDR3 has 16 residues. The V end was cut by 2 bases, the J end by 2 bases, with 13 bases between. CDR3 nucleotide sequence: TGTGCCAGCAGTTTACCCCGGGAAGGTCCTGGAAACACCATATATTTT. Its protein product is CASSLPREGPGNTIYF.

The chain carries TRBV5-5 and TRBJ1-4; D gene uncertain. Germline V gene data show CDR1 as SGHKS and CDR2 as YYEKEE (reference sequence). V lost 4 bases, J lost 6 bases, and 13 bases lay in between. The CDR3 sequence is 14 residues long. This CDR3 reads CASSRWEGDEKLFF. As DNA, the CDR3 is TGTGCCAGCAGCCGGTGGGAGGGAGATGAAAAACTGTTTTTT. The full variable domain, rest sourced from reference TRBV5-5 and TRBJ1-4, is DAGVTQSPTHLIKTRGQQVTLRCSPISGHKSVSWYQQVLGQGPQFIFQYYEKEERGRGNFPDRFSARQFPNYSSELNVNALLLGDSALYLCASSRWEGDEKLFFGSGTQLSVL.

V is TRBV27 and J is TRBJ2-2; 7 bases are shared with TRBD2. Per the germline V gene, CDR1 is MNHEY and CDR2 is SMNVEV (reference sequence). This CDR3 comprises 15 residues. Germline trimming cut 8 bases from V and 4 bases from J; bases unmatched to any gene: 10. Here the CDR3 reads CASSGASGTTGELFF. In DNA, the CDR3 is TGTGCCAGCTCTGGGGCTAGCGGCACCACCGGGGAGCTGTTTTTT.

This chain links TRBV18 with TRBJ2-4, with TRBD1 as a possible D gene (6 bases). V lost 2 bases and J 2 bases, leaving 19 bases between the germline ends. This CDR3 comprises 18 residues. The germline CDR1 and CDR2 sequences are KGHSH and LQKENI. The CDR3, as DNA: TGTGCCAGCTCACCATACGGACAGCAGCTTGGGACCAAAAACATTCAGTACTTC. Its translation: CASSPYGQQLGTKNIQYF.